The T cell receptor (beta chain) described here comes from a study of blood T cell repertoires in COVID-19. Study overall: There were acute and convalescent COVID-19 samples, and they came from the United States, Italy and Spain. From T cells, B-cell-depleted T cells, or PBMCs came the material, which was cDNA or gDNA.

How the authors handled the data: Amplified reference gene primers provided the basis for estimating nucleated cell counts. Method: immunoSEQ multiplex PCR; TCRdb's copy keeps in-frame clones and lacks some. V and J calls and clone size are as listed in that table; D and trimming were resolved from the DNA. The sample has around 240,000 clones; 75% to 90% are singletons. The CDR3 is 15 amino acids. Trimming removed 4 bases from V and 1 base from J; junction bases left unmatched: 5. Germline V gene lookup returns CDR1 SGHTA and CDR2 FQGTGA. This chain uses TRBV7-3 with TRBJ2-3; 7 bases are shared with TRBD2. Source material: peripheral blood. This receptor was taken from a woman under 40 who had recovered from COVID-19. The CDR3 bases are TGTGCCAGCAGCTCGCTAGCGGTTGGCACAGATACGCAGTATTTT. Translating it yields CASSSLAVGTDTQYF. Combining the CDR3 with reference TRBV7-3 and TRBJ2-3 gives the whole variable domain GAGVSQTPSNKVTEKGKYVELRCDPISGHTALYWYRQSLGQGPEFLIYFQGTGAADDSGLPNDRFFAVRPEGSVSTLKIQRTERGDSAVYLCASSSLAVGTDTQYFGPGTRLTVL.